This T cell receptor (beta chain) was documented in a study of shared clonotypes between healthy human individuals. Per the germline V gene, CDR1 is MNHEY and CDR2 is SVGAGI. The trim removed 5 bases at V and 7 bases at J, leaving 7 bases unmatched. This CDR3 has 14 amino acids. Sequenced by immunoSEQ multiplex PCR; TCRdb stores in-frame clones only, minus some. The sample consists of roughly 2.5 million clones, around nine tenths of them appearing once. The sequenced material came from naive CD4+ T cells sorted from blood. Noted subset: CD45RA+ positively selected. The TCR originated in a man between 18 and 35 years old in good health. The V call is TRBV6-5, the J call TRBJ2-1; 8 bases agree with TRBD2. CDR3: CASSQAGVLNEQFF. The CDR3 DNA reads as TGTGCCAGCAGTCAAGCGGGAGTGCTGAATGAGCAGTTCTTC.